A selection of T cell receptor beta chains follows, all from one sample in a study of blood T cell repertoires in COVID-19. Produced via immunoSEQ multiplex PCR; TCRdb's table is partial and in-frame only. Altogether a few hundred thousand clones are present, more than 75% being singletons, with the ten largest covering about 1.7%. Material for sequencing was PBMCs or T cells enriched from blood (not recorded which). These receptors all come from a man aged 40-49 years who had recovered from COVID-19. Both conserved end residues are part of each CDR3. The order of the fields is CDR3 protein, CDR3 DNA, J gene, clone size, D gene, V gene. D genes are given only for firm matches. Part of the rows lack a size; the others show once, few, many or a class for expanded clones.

CAWNPGSSYEQYF TGTGCCTGGAATCCAGGCAGCTCCTACGAGCAGTACTTC TRBJ2-7 NA NA TRBV30
CASSSQGGNQPQHF TGTGCCAGCAGCTCACAGGGGGGCAATCAGCCCCAGCATTTT TRBJ1-5 NA TRBD1 TRBV7-9
CASSLVTGLNTEAFF TGTGCCAGCAGCTTAGTTACGGGGTTGAACACTGAAGCTTTCTTT TRBJ1-1 NA NA TRBV7-2
CASSSNGETQYF TGTGCCAGCAGCTCAAACGGGGAGACCCAGTACTTC TRBJ2-5 NA NA TRBV5-5
CASSVDGGEPNTGELFF TGTGCCAGCAGCGTAGACGGGGGGGAACCGAACACCGGGGAGCTGTTTTTT TRBJ2-2 NA TRBD2 TRBV9
CASSQGVGGQPQHF TGTGCCAGCAGTCAAGGGGTGGGCGGTCAGCCCCAGCATTTT TRBJ1-5 once NA TRBV27
CASSDPIGESQPQHF TGTGCCAGCAGTGATCCCATAGGGGAAAGCCAGCCCCAGCATTTT TRBJ1-5 once NA TRBV6-4
CASSPSTGIHQKLFF TGTGCCAGCAGTCCATCGACAGGGATCCATCAAAAACTGTTTTTT TRBJ1-4 NA TRBD1 TRBV27
CASSVNKLGTSSSYEQYF TGTGCCAGCAGCGTGAACAAACTAGGGACATCGAGCTCCTACGAGCAGTACTTC TRBJ2-7 NA NA TRBV7-8
CASSPGGRGYTF TGTGCCAGCAGCCCAGGGGGCCGGGGCTACACCTTC TRBJ1-2 NA TRBD1 TRBV5-6
CASSLKTSGLEAFF TGCGCCAGCAGCTTGAAGACAAGTGGTCTTGAAGCTTTCTTT TRBJ1-1 NA NA TRBV5-1
CASSRSTVGYGYTF TGTGCCAGCAGCCGATCGACAGTCGGCTATGGCTACACCTTC TRBJ1-2 NA NA TRBV3-1/TRBV3-2
CASSLGGGRGTDTQYF TGTGCCAGCAGCTTAGGAGGGGGCAGGGGAACAGATACGCAGTATTTT TRBJ2-3 NA TRBD1 TRBV11-2
CASSLGRTHQETQYF TGTGCCAGCAGCTTAGGGAGAACCCACCAAGAGACCCAGTACTTC TRBJ2-5 NA NA TRBV7-3
CASSKSRQGVWNEQFF TGTGCCAGCAGCAAAAGTCGGCAGGGGGTTTGGAATGAGCAGTTCTTC TRBJ2-1 NA TRBD1 TRBV11-3
CASSSDRGTEAFF TGTGCCAGCAGCTCCGACAGGGGTACTGAAGCTTTCTTT TRBJ1-1 once TRBD1 TRBV7-2
CAIGAQGANEKLFF TGTGCCATAGGAGCTCAGGGGGCAAATGAAAAACTGTTTTTT TRBJ1-4 few TRBD1 TRBV10-3
CASSMIAQGGRDEQYF TGTGCCAGCAGCATGATCGCACAGGGGGGAAGAGACGAGCAGTACTTC TRBJ2-7 NA TRBD1 TRBV4-2
CASSLWPGGYGYTF TGTGCCAGCAGTTTATGGCCGGGAGGATATGGCTACACCTTC TRBJ1-2 NA NA TRBV27
CASSRGVNQPQHF TGTGCCAGCAGCCGGGGGGTTAATCAGCCCCAGCATTTT TRBJ1-5 NA NA TRBV3-1/TRBV3-2
CASSTGLAISSYEQYF TGTGCCAGCAGCACCGGACTAGCGATAAGCTCCTACGAGCAGTACTTC TRBJ2-7 NA TRBD2 TRBV7-2
CASSPFSGTPNEQFF TGCGCCAGCAGCCCCTTTAGCGGGACCCCCAATGAGCAGTTCTTC TRBJ2-1 NA TRBD2 TRBV4-1
CASGLDRGDTIYF TGTGCTAGTGGTTTGGACAGGGGTGACACCATATATTTT TRBJ1-3 NA TRBD1 TRBV12-5
CASSRSDNRANEKLFF TGCGCCAGCAGCAGGTCAGACAACAGGGCTAATGAAAAACTGTTTTTT TRBJ1-4 NA NA TRBV5-1
CASSSGTGDNSPLHF TGTGCCAGCAGCTCCGGGACAGGGGATAATTCACCCCTCCACTTT TRBJ1-6 NA TRBD1 TRBV7-2
CASSEANRGHYEQYF TGTGCCAGCAGTGAAGCGAACAGGGGTCACTACGAGCAGTACTTC TRBJ2-7 NA TRBD1 TRBV2